Listed below are T cell receptor beta chains from one sample, sequenced in a study of OX40 agonist ivuxolimab in advanced cancers. Only in-frame clones appear in the TCRdb table, and some are missing; sequencing was by immunoSEQ multiplex PCR. The data show 90,000 to 100,000 clones, with around nine tenths seen just once and roughly 0.5% held by the top ten. The source was CD4+ or CD8+ T cells sorted from blood, collected in a trial of the OX40 agonist ivuxolimab. The origin of the receptors is an adult with an advanced solid tumor such as melanoma, head and neck, liver or kidney cancer. CDR3s leave out the opening cysteine and the closing phenylalanine or tryptophan.

V gene	J gene	CDR3 protein
TRBV7-3	TRBJ1-1	ASSLTVNTEAF
TRBV28	TRBJ2-3	ASSLLGLTSGRADTQY
TRBV15	TRBJ2-1	ATSRGGGVEQF
TRBV5-5	TRBJ2-7	ASRQQGGPYEQY
TRBV19	TRBJ1-2	ASSIYFAENYGYT
TRBV6-1	TRBJ2-1	ATRRGRDTYNEQF
TRBV19	TRBJ1-2	ASSLRQFASYGYT
TRBV7-7	TRBJ1-4	ASSLSPATNEKLF
TRBV7-9	TRBJ1-2	ASSLARLEDYT
TRBV5-6	TRBJ1-2	ASSLTGTGTSYGYT
TRBV14	TRBJ2-7	ASSQDLGGEQY
TRBV10-3	TRBJ2-1	ASGQGIYHTRNEQF
TRBV12-5	TRBJ2-7	ASGLVGGYEQY
TRBV7-8	TRBJ1-5	ASGITGGSQPQH
TRBV9	TRBJ2-7	APGPREQY
TRBV2	TRBJ2-2	ASSYEGSNTGELF
TRBV28	TRBJ1-1	ASTETPGPEAF
TRBV10-3	TRBJ1-1	AISELEGTEAF
TRBV19	TRBJ1-2	ASRINQGPNYGYT
TRBV18	TRBJ1-1	ASSQQGNTEAF
TRBV6-1	TRBJ1-3	ACINSGNTIY
TRBV28	TRBJ1-1	ASRPGQYHTEAF
TRBV2	TRBJ2-1	ASSPRTGGSDEQF
TRBV7-3	TRBJ2-6	ASSVTGSGANVLT
TRBV6-1	TRBJ1-2	ASSWDATMVYGYT
TRBV7-2	TRBJ1-3	ASSLGPAGNTIY
TRBV10-3	TRBJ2-3	ATEVGLVGTSTDTQY
TRBV4-1	TRBJ2-2	ASSQGSNTGELF
TRBV6-6	TRBJ1-2	ASSRTGDGYT
TRBV10-2	TRBJ1-5	ASSPGTRDRPQH
TRBV29-1	TRBJ1-1	STNDWGGMNTEAF
TRBV11-2	TRBJ1-2	ASSTGDSHT
TRBV20-1	TRBJ2-5	SAEGKETQY
TRBV7-2	TRBJ2-5	ASSSGGYQETQY
TRBV10-3	TRBJ1-4	AISESQGKEKLF
TRBV7-9	TRBJ2-2	ASGQRNTGELF
TRBV2	TRBJ2-3	ASKDRDTDTQY
TRBV4-1	TRBJ2-7	ASSQLLGQEDEQY
TRBV7-9	TRBJ2-3	ASSSSGGTTDTQY
TRBV2	TRBJ2-1	ASSQLAGGLNEQF
TRBV21-1	TRBJ1-2	ASSKVGGGPEPYGYT
TRBV20-1	TRBJ2-5	SANSFETQY
TRBV6-1	TRBJ1-3	ASTFTGNTIY
TRBV7-9	TRBJ2-5	ASSYRGPETQY
TRBV7-9	TRBJ2-1	ASSPSGGARNEQF
TRBV9	TRBJ1-2	ASSDRWGYT
TRBV10-2	TRBJ1-1	ASRDTRTGWTEAF
TRBV18	TRBJ2-3	ASSPGSGDTQY
TRBV19	TRBJ2-5	ASSRDRQETQY
TRBV6-4	TRBJ1-1	ASRETGSTEAF
TRBV2	TRBJ1-5	ASRTGLSNQPQH
TRBV7-8	TRBJ1-1	ASSSPGTGTTEAF
TRBV2	TRBJ2-3	ASSRAGTTDTQY
TRBV2	TRBJ2-5	ASSDSLRLVGVPGETQY
TRBV5-1	TRBJ2-6	ASSPTPNGANVLT
TRBV6-6	TRBJ2-2	ASSYEQGNTGELF
TRBV5-1	TRBJ2-1	ASSPLYRGGEQF